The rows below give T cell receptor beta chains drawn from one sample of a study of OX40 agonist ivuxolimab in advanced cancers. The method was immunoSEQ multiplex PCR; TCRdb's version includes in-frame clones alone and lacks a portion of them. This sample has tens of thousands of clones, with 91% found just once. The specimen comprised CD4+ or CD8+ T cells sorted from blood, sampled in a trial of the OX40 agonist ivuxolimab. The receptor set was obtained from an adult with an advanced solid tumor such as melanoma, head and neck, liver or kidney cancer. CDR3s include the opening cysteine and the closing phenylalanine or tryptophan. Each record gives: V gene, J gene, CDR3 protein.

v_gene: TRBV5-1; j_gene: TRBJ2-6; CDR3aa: CASSTMAGANVLTF
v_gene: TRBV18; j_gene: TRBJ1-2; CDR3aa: CASSPGGTGGFGNYGYTF
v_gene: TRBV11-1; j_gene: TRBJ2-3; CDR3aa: CASNRAGERGDTQYF
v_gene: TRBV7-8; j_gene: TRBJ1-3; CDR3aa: CASSHRRSSGNTIYF
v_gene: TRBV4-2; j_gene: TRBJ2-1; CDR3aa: CASSAGLAIRYNEQFF
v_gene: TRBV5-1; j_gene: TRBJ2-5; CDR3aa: CASSVGPQETQYF
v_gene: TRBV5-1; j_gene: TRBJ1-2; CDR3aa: CASSLGPGGDGYTF
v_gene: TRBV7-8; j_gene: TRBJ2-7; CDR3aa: CASRSLAEQYF
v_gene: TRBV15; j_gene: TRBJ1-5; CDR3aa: CATSRDAGYAQHF
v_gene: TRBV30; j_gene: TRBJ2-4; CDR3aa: CACHGQVGGNIQYF
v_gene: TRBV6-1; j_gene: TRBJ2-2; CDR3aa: CASSVQTSGATGELFF
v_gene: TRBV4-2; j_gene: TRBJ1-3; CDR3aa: CASSQVSANSGNTIYF
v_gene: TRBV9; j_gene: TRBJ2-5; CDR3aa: CASSAKQGRLRETQYF
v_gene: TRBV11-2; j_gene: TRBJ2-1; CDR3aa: CASSLVQYNEQFF
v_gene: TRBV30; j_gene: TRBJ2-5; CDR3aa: CAWSVTGETQYF
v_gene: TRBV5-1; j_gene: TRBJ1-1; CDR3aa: CASSSGAEGTEAFF
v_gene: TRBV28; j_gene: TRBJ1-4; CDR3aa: CASSLSGQGNEKLFF